The 11 T cell receptor beta chains below were found in one sample sequenced in a study of blood T cell repertoires in COVID-19. The data were produced by immunoSEQ multiplex PCR, yet TCRdb's version contains in-frame clones alone and is incomplete. The data hold about 140,000 clones, with roughly 84% observed a single time. The sequencing input was PBMCs or T cells enriched from blood (not recorded which). These TCRs come from a man between 40 and 49 years old with acute COVID-19.

The chain joins TRBV27 to TRBJ2-3; the match to TRBD1 covers 12 bases. Germline V gives CDR1 MNHEY, CDR2 SMNVEV (reference sequence). The CDR3 loop spans 15 amino acids. V dropped 5 bases and J dropped 5; count of bases not matched to a gene: 5. In DNA, the CDR3 is TGTGCCAGCAGTCGGGGACAGGGGGCGGAAGATACGCAGTATTTT. It specifies CASSRGQGAEDTQYF.

V usage is TRBV21-1 and J usage is TRBJ2-1; the tabulated D call, TRBD2, remains unverified against the DNA. TRBV21-1 is noted as a pseudogene. CDR3 size: 13 residues. CDR3 coding DNA: TGTGCCAGCATCCCGGAGGGTCGGGATGAGCAGTTCTTC. Protein sequence: CASIPEGRDEQFF.

J is TRBJ2-7 and V is TRBV12-3 or TRBV12-4; weak D call: TRBD1 (6 bases). V was shortened by 4 bases and J by 7 bases, with 11 bases between the two germline ends. This CDR3 spans 12 amino acids. This chain's CDR3 is CASSWGPYEQYF. In DNA form, the CDR3 reads TGTGCCAGCAGTTGGGGGCCTTATGAGCAGTACTTC.

The chain uses TRBV30 and TRBJ2-2; 7 nucleotides agree with TRBD1. CDR1 GTSNPN and CDR2 SVGIG come from the germline V gene (reference sequence). The CDR3 extends over 14 amino acids. Trimming cost V 3 bases and J 4 bases; bases outside gene matches: 5. CDR3 amino acids: CAWRGDSSTGELFF. The CDR3 DNA sequence: TGTGCCTGGAGAGGGGACAGCAGCACCGGGGAGCTGTTTTTT.

The CDR3 nucleotides read TGCGCCAGCAGCCCCACGCGGGAGAGGAATGAAAAACTGTTTTTT. The encoded protein is CASSPTRERNEKLFF. The chain carries TRBV4-3 and TRBJ1-4; D not resolved. The ends were cut back, 4 bases at V and 5 bases at J, with 14 bases in the middle. CDR3 length equals 15 residues. Germline V gene sequence: CDR1 LGHNA, CDR2 YSLEER.

This chain joins TRBV5-4 and TRBJ2-7; TRBD2 matches 7 bases. Looked up from germline, CDR1 is SGHNT and CDR2 is YYREEE (reference sequence). The CDR3 length is 14 residues. V gave up 5 bases and J gave up 4 bases; unmatched junction bases: 9. The chain's CDR3 is CASSEGGAKYEQYF. DNA of the CDR3: TGTGCCAGCAGTGAGGGAGGGGCAAAGTACGAGCAGTACTTC. Based on the CDR3 plus reference TRBV5-4 and TRBJ2-7, the full variable domain is ETGVTQSPTHLIKTRGQQVTLRCSSQSGHNTVSWYQQALGQGPQFIFQYYREEENGRGNFPPRFSGLQFPNYSSELNVNALELDDSALYLCASSEGGAKYEQYFGPGTRLTVT.

V is TRBV7-9 and J is TRBJ1-2, with a tentative D call TRBD1 (5 bases). The CDR3 consists of 14 residues. The germline gives CDR1 SEHNR, CDR2 FQNEAQ (reference sequence). Between the trimmed V and J ends, which lost 3 bases and 8 bases, there was a span of 16 bases. The DNA of the CDR3 is TGTGCCAGCAGCTTTCCCGGGGACTGGGAGGGCTACACCTTC. It specifies CASSFPGDWEGYTF.

This clone has just a few counts. A junction end diverges from the germline sequence, so it may reflect a read error. The rearrangement joins TRBV7-8 to TRBJ1-5; D gene unclear. The CDR3 has 13 amino acids. Germline V gene data show CDR1 as SGHVS and CDR2 as FQNEAQ. CDR3 in DNA: TGTGCCAGCAGCTCCCATAGCGATCAGCCCCAGCATTTT. This gives the protein CASSSHSDQPQHF.

This chain links TRBV27 with TRBJ1-1; D is ambiguous. V gave up 5 bases and J gave up 8 bases, with 12 bases separating them. The germline gives CDR1 MNHEY, CDR2 SMNVEV (reference sequence). The CDR3 is made up of 12 amino acids. The CDR3 nucleotides read TGTGCCAGCAGTGGCCGACTGACCGAAGCTTTCTTT. This translates into CASSGRLTEAFF.

The chain employs TRBV28 and TRBJ1-2; 7 positions match TRBD1. CDR1 MDHEN and CDR2 SYDVKM come from the germline V gene. The CDR3 runs to 12 residues. The ends lost 2 bases at V and 10 bases at J; junction bases unmatched: 4. The CDR3 region is CASSLGQGDYTF. In nucleotides, the CDR3 is TGTGCCAGCAGTTTAGGGCAGGGGGACTACACCTTC.

V and J are TRBV27 and TRBJ1-6; 9 nucleotides match TRBD1. V lost 5 bases to trimming and J lost 0 bases; unmatched junction nucleotides: 5. Germline CDR1 MNHEY, CDR2 SMNVEV (reference sequence). This CDR3 comprises 17 residues. CDR3 amino acids: CASSPGQGSSYNSPLHF. In DNA, the CDR3 is TGTGCCAGCAGTCCAGGACAGGGGAGCTCCTATAATTCACCCCTCCACTTT.